This is a list of T cell receptor beta chains from one sample in a study of beta chain features in type 1 diabetes. TCRdb's table, derived via immunoSEQ multiplex PCR, lists solely in-frame clones and lacks some. The sample contains 400,000 to 600,000 clones, around 28% of which appear only once. The sample taken for sequencing was naive CD4+ T cells from blood. These receptors were collected from a man aged 18 to 30 in good health. The CDR3 runs from the conserved cysteine through the conserved F or W. D genes are given only for firm matches. Clone size appears in some rows only: once, few, many, or a class for an expanded clone.

j_call v_call clone_size d_call cdr3_length cdr3_aa cdr3_nt
TRBJ2-2 TRBV28 once TRBD1 15 CASSPGQGITGELFF TGTGCCAGCAGCCCGGGACAGGGCATTACCGGGGAGCTGTTTTTT
TRBJ1-2 TRBV25-1 . . 14 CASKGTPTNYGYTF TGTGCCAGCAAAGGGACGCCAACTAACTATGGCTACACCTTC
TRBJ2-7 TRBV5-1 few . 11 CASSLGYEQYF TGCGCCAGCAGCTTAGGCTACGAGCAGTACTTC
TRBJ2-2 TRBV29-1 . . 13 CSVGSSGTGELFF TGCAGCGTTGGGTCATCAGGGACCGGGGAGCTGTTTTTT
TRBJ1-1 TRBV7-9 . . 11 CASSWTDKAFF TGTGCCAGCAGCTGGACAGATAAAGCTTTCTTT
TRBJ1-4 TRBV29-1 . . 13 CSVEQGLAKKLFF TGCAGCGTTGAACAGGGGTTGGCGAAAAAACTGTTTTTT
TRBJ2-5 TRBV9 . TRBD2 16 CASSYRAGGWPETQYF TGTGCCAGCAGCTACAGAGCGGGAGGGTGGCCAGAGACCCAGTACTTC
TRBJ2-7 TRBV29-1 . . 12 CSVEITPGEQYF TGCAGCGTTGAGATTACCCCAGGAGAGCAGTACTTC
TRBJ2-2 TRBV5-1 . . 13 CASSLLSTGELFF TGCGCCAGCAGCTTGTTATCCACCGGGGAGCTGTTTTTT
TRBJ2-7 TRBV6-1 few . 13 CASSEVNSYEQYF TGTGCCAGCAGTGAAGTGAACTCCTACGAGCAGTACTTC
TRBJ1-4 TRBV7-2 few . 15 CASSLSRATNEKLFF TGTGCCAGCAGCTTAAGCAGGGCAACTAATGAAAAACTGTTTTTT
TRBJ2-2 TRBV7-9 once TRBD2 15 CASSFLAGDTGELFF TGTGCCAGCAGCTTCCTAGCGGGAGATACCGGGGAGCTGTTTTTT
TRBJ2-3 TRBV29-1 few TRBD2 16 CSVEDWLAGSTDTQYF TGCAGCGTTGAAGATTGGCTAGCGGGGAGCACAGATACGCAGTATTTT
TRBJ1-1 TRBV30 . TRBD1 13 CAWSSDRGTEAFF TGTGCCTGGAGTTCCGACAGGGGCACTGAAGCTTTCTTT
TRBJ2-7 TRBV9 few TRBD1 14 CASSPGTGDHEQYF TGTGCCAGCAGCCCCGGGACAGGGGACCACGAGCAGTACTTC
TRBJ2-2 TRBV9 few . 16 CASSAPTGMITGELFF TGTGCCAGCAGCGCGCCGACCGGGATGATCACCGGGGAGCTGTTTTTT
TRBJ2-2 TRBV30 . . 13 CAWSVEFTGELFF TGTGCCTGGAGTGTCGAGTTCACCGGGGAGCTGTTTTTT
TRBJ2-2 TRBV28 . TRBD2 17 CASSFDYGSGGTGELFF TGTGCCAGCAGTTTTGATTACGGGAGCGGGGGCACCGGGGAGCTGTTTTTT
TRBJ2-6 TRBV18 . . 17 CASSPYQTVNGANVLTF TGTGCCAGCTCACCATATCAGACAGTAAATGGGGCCAACGTCCTGACTTTC
TRBJ2-1 TRBV4-3 . TRBD2 15 CASSQAPSGLREQFF TGCGCCAGCAGCCAAGCGCCTAGCGGACTGCGCGAGCAGTTCTTC
TRBJ2-1 TRBV7-9 . . 16 CASSLRSAGQRNEQFF TGTGCCAGCAGCCTAAGATCGGCAGGGCAGAGGAATGAGCAGTTCTTC
TRBJ2-7 TRBV20-1 few TRBD2 11 CSAFRTSEQYF TGCAGTGCCTTTCGGACTAGCGAGCAGTACTTC
TRBJ2-3 TRBV7-9 . TRBD2 15 CASSPLAGSDNTQYF TGTGCCAGCAGCCCACTAGCGGGAAGCGATAATACGCAGTATTTT
TRBJ2-3 TRBV7-9 few TRBD2 16 CASSWGLAGDTDTQYF TGTGCCAGCAGCTGGGGACTAGCGGGTGACACAGATACGCAGTATTTT
TRBJ2-2 TRBV14 . TRBD2 15 CASSPRTSDSGELFF TGTGCCAGCAGCCCCAGGACTAGCGATAGCGGGGAGCTGTTTTTT
TRBJ2-5 TRBV6-6 . TRBD2 15 CASSYPGTSDPTQYF TGTGCCAGCAGTTATCCCGGGACTAGCGACCCTACCCAGTACTTC